What follows are 10 T cell receptor beta chains derived from one specimen sequenced in a study of regulatory T cells in long-lasting Graves disease. Time point indicated: newly diagnosed GD, antithyroid drugs for less than 3 months. Scientists built the TCR library using RNA that was extracted from PBMCs. CDR3-region Arm-PCR and iRepertoire HTBI primers produced the TCR beta libraries. TCRdb re-called the multiplex PCR reads through MiXCR, storing one row per CDR3 protein. The top ten hold 15% to 20% of the sample, which has fewer than 650,000 distinct CDR3 sequences, approximately 15% seen once. This sample was shared with a second study, whose subject was T cells in Graves' hyperthyroidism and ophthalmopathy.

Here the sequenced sample was peripheral blood mononuclear cells (PBMCs), taken at new diagnosis, from a patient treated with antithyroid drugs. The receptors were sampled from a woman aged 30 to 39 with Graves disease.

This clonotype was seen a handful of times. CDR3 region: CASRWELFF. The CDR3 nucleotides are TGTGCCAGCCGTTGGGAGCTGTTTTTT. V and J are TRBV9 and TRBJ2-2, with no clear D. Germline V gene sequence: CDR1 SGDLS, CDR2 YYNGEE. Trimming shortened V by 7 bases and J by 9 bases, and 4 bases separated the two germline ends. The CDR3 length is 9 residues. Drawing the rest from reference TRBV9 and TRBJ2-2, the complete variable domain is DSGVTQTPKHLITATGQRVTLRCSPRSGDLSVYWYQQSLDQGLQFLIQYYNGEERAKGNILERFSAQQFPDLHSELNLSSLELGDSALYFCASRWELFFGEGSRLTVL.

V usage is TRBV6-5 and J usage is TRBJ2-3; 9 nucleotides align to TRBD2. CDR1 MNHEY and CDR2 SVGAGI come from the germline V gene. The junction had 3 bases not matched to a gene; V was cut back by 1 base and J by 4 bases. The CDR3 length is 15 residues. DNA of the CDR3: TGTGCCAGCAGTTACTACCGGACTAGCGCAGATACGCAGTATTTT. Translated, it gives CASSYYRTSADTQYF.

This clonotype was counted a few times. Its ends do not fully match the called genes, so a read error is possible. The V call is TRBV5-1, the J call TRBJ2-5; D may be TRBD2 (6 bases). This CDR3 has 16 amino acids. CDR1 SGHRS and CDR2 YFSETQ come from the germline V gene. Written as DNA, the CDR3 is TGCGCCAGCAGCTTCACGACGGGAGACCGTCAAGAGTCCCAGTACTTC. Its protein product is CASSFTTGDRQESQYF.

This clonotype appeared many times. V usage is TRBV12-3 or TRBV12-4 and J usage is TRBJ1-2, with 7 bases aligning to TRBD1. V dropped 3 bases and J dropped 4; count of bases not matched to a gene: 5. The CDR3 covers 14 residues. The chain's CDR3 is CASSFQGEGYGYTF. The CDR3, as DNA: TGTGCCAGCAGTTTTCAGGGGGAAGGCTATGGCTACACCTTC.

The sample holds many counts of this clonotype. This sequence joins TRBV24-1 and TRBJ2-3; 8 bases fit TRBD1. V was clipped by 4 bases and J by 1 base; unmatched bases: 3. CDR3 length: 15 amino acids. Germline CDR1 reads KGHDR; CDR2 reads SFDVKD. DNA for the CDR3: TGTGCCACCAGTGAAGGGGACAGGCGCACAGATACGCAGTATTTT. It is translated as CATSEGDRRTDTQYF.

The chain uses TRBV3-1 and TRBJ2-7; 11 nucleotides align to TRBD2. The germline CDR1 and CDR2 sequences are LGHDT and YNNKEL (reference sequence). The J segment lost 5 bases and the V segment lost 0 bases, leaving 3 bases of the junction unmatched. This CDR3 is built from 15 residues. CDR3 bases: TGTGCCAGCAGCCAAGATCTAGCGGGAGGCCACGAGCAGTACTTC. This encodes CASSQDLAGGHEQYF.

This clonotype was found a few times. Its ends do not fully match the called genes, so a read error is possible. This chain links TRBV6-1 with TRBJ1-2, with a weak D call TRBD1 (5 bases). Germline lookup yields CDR1 MNHNS and CDR2 SASEGT. This CDR3 is 13 amino acids long. CDR3 nucleotide sequence: TGTGCCGGCAGTCGACAGAACAACTATGGCTACACCTTC. Its translation: CAGSRQNNYGYTF.

As concerns this clonotype: A much larger clone differs by one base, so this may be a read error. The V call is TRBV7-9, the J call TRBJ1-1; no firm D call. The length of the CDR3 is 15 residues. V was trimmed by 6 bases and J by 4 bases, leaving 18 bases between them. Germline loops: CDR1 SEHNR, CDR2 FQNEAQ (reference sequence). CDR3 in amino acids: CASSPSATMSTEAFF. The CDR3 bases are TGTGCCAGCAGTCCGTCGGCCACGATGAGCACTGAAGCTTTCTTT.

This clonotype was counted between two and nine times. The CDR3 ends on some other residue instead of the conserved phenylalanine or tryptophan, so this is likely a read error. J is TRBJ2-1 and V is TRBV12-3 or TRBV12-4; 14 bases are shared with TRBD2. The CDR3 is made up of 19 amino acids. V dropped 3 bases and J dropped 1; count of bases not matched to a gene: 8. CDR3 protein: CASSFKGLAGAGSYNEQFS. CDR3 nucleotides: TGTGCCAGCAGTTTTAAGGGACTAGCGGGAGCAGGGTCCTACAATGAGCAGTTCTCC.

This rearrangement joins TRBV3-1 to TRBJ2-7; TRBD2 aligns across 10 bases. The ends lost 1 base at V and 4 bases at J; junction bases unmatched: 7. The germline V gene has CDR1 LGHDT and CDR2 YNNKEL (reference sequence). CDR3 length equals 16 residues. CDR3: CASSQGFSGGVYEQYF. CDR3 sequence (DNA): TGTGCCAGCAGCCAAGGGTTCAGCGGGGGGGTTTACGAGCAGTACTTC.